Below are 7 T cell receptor beta chains sequenced from a single sample in a study of blood T cells in healthy people across ages. Using a J-beta primer mix together with a sample-barcoded 5' primer, a second PCR was run for roughly 7 to 12 cycles. MiXCR, applied by TCRdb to the 5' RACE reads, yields one record per CDR3 protein. The sample records 1.5 million to 2 million distinct CDR3 sequences, about two fifths being singletons. Sequenced sample: blood. The receptors originated from a human donor in good health.

This clonotype was detected a few times. The CDR3 bases are TGCGCCAGCAGCCAGGATGACCCGGGGGCGCAGTATTTT. Residues: CASSQDDPGAQYF. The chain is built from TRBV5-1 and TRBJ2-3; tentatively, D is TRBD2 (6 bases). The CDR3 contains 13 residues. Germline CDR1 reads SGHRS; CDR2 reads YFSETQ. V was trimmed by 4 bases and J by 10 bases, leaving 16 bases between them.

The count of this clonotype is one. J is TRBJ1-5 and V is TRBV12-3 or TRBV12-4, with TRBD1 as a possible D gene (5 bases). The germline V and J ends were trimmed by 8 bases and 7 bases, with 15 bases remaining between them. The CDR3 runs 13 residues. As DNA, the CDR3 is TGTGCCAGCGGGGACCGGGTGGAGCAGCCCCAGCATTTT. This gives the protein CASGDRVEQPQHF.

This chain links TRBV3-1 with TRBJ2-7, with D possibly matching TRBD1 (6 bases). Germline CDR1 reads LGHDT; CDR2 reads YNNKEL (reference sequence). Trimming stripped 3 bases from V and 2 bases from J, with 17 bases between. CDR3 length: 16 residues. CDR3 loop: CASSHESGQRTYEQYF. The CDR3 DNA is TGTGCCAGCAGCCATGAAAGTGGACAGAGGACCTACGAGCAGTACTTC.

This rearrangement joins TRBV5-6 to TRBJ2-1, with D hard to call. Germline CDR1 SGHDT, CDR2 YYEEEE. With 4 bases removed from V and 10 bases from J, the gap between germline ends came to 15 bases. The CDR3 runs 13 residues. CDR3 protein: CASSPTRTREQFF. As DNA, the CDR3 is TGTGCCAGCAGCCCCACCCGGACGAGGGAGCAGTTCTTC.

This chain connects TRBV4-2 to TRBJ1-2; 7 bases fit TRBD1. Germline V CDR1 and CDR2: LGHNA, YNFKEQ. Unmatched junction bases numbered 10, after V lost 4 bases and J lost 5 bases. CDR3 length: 15 amino acids. The CDR3 DNA is TGTGCCAGCAGCCGAACATCCGGGACAGAATATGGCTACACCTTC. Translating gives CASSRTSGTEYGYTF.

V and J are TRBV27 and TRBJ2-1; 11 nucleotides line up with TRBD2. The CDR3 has 15 amino acids. Germline V gene lookup returns CDR1 MNHEY and CDR2 SMNVEV (reference sequence). The trim removed 4 bases at V and 7 bases at J, leaving 6 bases unmatched. The CDR3 here is CASSYGTSGRNEQFF. CDR3 nucleotide sequence: TGTGCCAGCAGTTATGGGACTAGCGGTCGTAATGAGCAGTTCTTC.

V usage is TRBV6-2 or TRBV6-3 and J usage is TRBJ1-2, with 8 bases matching TRBD1. Per the germline V gene, CDR1 is MNHEY and CDR2 is SVGEGT. The ends lost 6 bases at V and 6 bases at J; junction bases unmatched: 6. The CDR3 totals 13 residues. The chain's CDR3 is CASSWTGQNGYTF. The CDR3, as DNA: TGTGCCAGCAGCTGGACAGGGCAAAATGGCTACACCTTC.